The clone carrying this T cell receptor (beta chain) was seen at least ten times. TCRdb passed the 5' RACE reads through MiXCR, listing each CDR3 protein once. The table lists about 39,000 distinct CDR3 sequences, about 6% of them singletons, with 11% in the top ten. This entry belongs to a study of spatial heterogeneity in lung cancer. Trimming removed 7 bases from V and 7 bases from J; junction bases left unmatched: 11. CDR1 and CDR2 from the germline V gene are SGHRS and YFSETQ. CDR3 length: 14 amino acids. The time point denotes: sample taken at primary tumor resection. Sequencing covered unsorted whole RNA taken from tumor, nontumor lung or frozen PBMC.

The chain has TRBV5-1 and TRBJ2-1, with TRBD1 identical over 7 bases. Specimen: PBMCs, collected at surgery. The clonotype comes from a male donor with early-stage non-small cell lung cancer. The CDR3 DNA is TGCGCCAGCGAATTACAGGGGACCGGGAATGAGCAGTTCTTC. It encodes CASELQGTGNEQFF.